This T cell receptor (beta chain) was retrieved from a study of cytomegalovirus exposure and HLA in healthy donors. Overall study results and limits: Indistinguishability led to the exclusion of some V segments, TRBV6-2 and TRBV6-3 included. Looking again later, the authors saw that most CMV-associated TCR beta chains seemed HLA-restricted. Presence/absence analysis assumed near-uniform sequencing depth across donors.

PCR primers comprised 60 Vbeta and 13 Jbeta primers. The data were produced by immunoSEQ multiplex PCR, yet TCRdb's version contains in-frame clones alone and is incomplete. Of roughly 120,000 clones in the sample, around 80% were seen once. About this clone itself: Its antigen is still unknown.

Donors were ostensibly healthy at sampling, although undocumented immune exposures were probable. CDR1 and CDR2 from the germline V gene are SGHRS and YFSETQ. CDR3 size: 14 residues. Deletions cut 7 bases from V and 2 bases from J, with 16 bases between. The sequenced material came from PBMCs. The receptor comes from a man aged 25 to 45 in good health and CMV-seropositive. V gene TRBV5-1 combines with J gene TRBJ2-7; D is perhaps TRBD2 (6 bases). DNA of the CDR3: TGCGCCAGCCGGGGAACTAGCCGAACCTACGAGCAGTACTTC. This encodes CASRGTSRTYEQYF.